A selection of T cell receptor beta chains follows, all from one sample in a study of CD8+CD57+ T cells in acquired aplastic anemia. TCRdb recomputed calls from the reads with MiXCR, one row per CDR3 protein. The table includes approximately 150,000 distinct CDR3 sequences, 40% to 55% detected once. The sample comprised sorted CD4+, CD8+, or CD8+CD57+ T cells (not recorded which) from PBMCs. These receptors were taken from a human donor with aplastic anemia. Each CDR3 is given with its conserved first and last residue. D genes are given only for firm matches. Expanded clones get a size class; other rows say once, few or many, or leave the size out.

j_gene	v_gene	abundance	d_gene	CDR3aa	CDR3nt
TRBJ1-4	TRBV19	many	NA	CAIGREKLFF	TGTGCCATCGGACGGGAAAAACTGTTTTTT
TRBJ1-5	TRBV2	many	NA	CASSERQNQPQHF	TGTGCCAGCAGTGAACGGCAGAATCAGCCCCAGCATTTT
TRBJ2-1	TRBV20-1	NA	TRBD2	CSASLPSGLSYNEQFF	TGCAGTGCTAGCCTACCTAGCGGTCTTTCCTACAATGAGCAGTTCTTC
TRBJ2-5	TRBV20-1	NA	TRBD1	CSARPGQGKETQYF	TGCAGTGCTAGGCCCGGACAGGGTAAAGAGACCCAGTACTTC
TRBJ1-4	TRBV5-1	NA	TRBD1	CASSVGYRGTNEKLFF	TGCGCCAGCAGCGTGGGGTACAGGGGAACTAATGAAAAACTGTTTTTT
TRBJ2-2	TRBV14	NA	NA	CASSPQGVGELFF	TGTGCCAGCAGCCCACAGGGCGTCGGGGAGCTGTTTTTT
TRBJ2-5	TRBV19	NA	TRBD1	CASSIRPGQGSTQYF	TGTGCCAGTAGTATACGACCGGGACAGGGTTCGACCCAGTACTTC
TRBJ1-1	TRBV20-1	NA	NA	CSARTHGVGNTEAFF	TGCAGTGCTAGAACCCACGGGGTGGGGAACACTGAAGCTTTCTTT
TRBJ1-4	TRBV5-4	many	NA	CASSLEPNEKLFF	TGTGCCAGCAGCTTGGAGCCTAATGAAAAACTGTTTTTT
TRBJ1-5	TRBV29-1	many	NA	CSVGGANQPQHF	TGCAGCGTTGGCGGGGCCAATCAGCCCCAGCATTTT
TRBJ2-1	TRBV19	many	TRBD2	CASSARGGHYNEQFF	TGTGCCAGTAGTGCCCGGGGGGGCCACTACAATGAGCAGTTCTTC
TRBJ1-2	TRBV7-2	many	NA	CASSSGNANYGYTF	TGTGCCAGCAGCTCCGGGAATGCTAACTATGGCTACACCTTC
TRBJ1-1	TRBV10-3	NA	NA	CAISPGGQGNTEAFF	TGTGCCATCAGCCCGGGTGGTCAGGGGAACACTGAAGCTTTCTTT
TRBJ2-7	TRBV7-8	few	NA	CASSADAYEQYF	TGTGCCAGCAGCGCCGATGCCTACGAGCAGTACTTC
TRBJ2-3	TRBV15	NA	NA	CATSRTDTQYF	TGTGCCACCAGCAGAACAGATACGCAGTATTTT
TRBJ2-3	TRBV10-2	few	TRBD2	CASSPASGSTDTQYF	TGCGCCAGCAGTCCCGCTAGCGGTAGCACAGATACGCAGTATTTT
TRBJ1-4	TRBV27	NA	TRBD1	CASRGTGENEKLFF	TGTGCCAGCAGGGGAACAGGGGAGAACGAAAAACTGTTTTTT
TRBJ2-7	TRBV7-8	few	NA	CASSGGYSYEQYF	TGTGCCAGCAGCGGGGGGTATTCCTACGAGCAGTACTTC
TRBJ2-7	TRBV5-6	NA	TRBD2	CASSAGLAGGKQYF	TGTGCCAGCAGCGCGGGACTAGCGGGAGGGAAGCAGTACTTC
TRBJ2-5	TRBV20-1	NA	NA	CSARDQAETQYF	TGCAGTGCTAGAGATCAAGCGGAGACCCAGTACTTC
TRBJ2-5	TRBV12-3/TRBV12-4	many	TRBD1	CASSFRTGGETQYF	TGTGCCAGCAGTTTTAGGACAGGCGGGGAGACCCAGTACTTC
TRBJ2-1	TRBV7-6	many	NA	CASSYREAVLF	TGTGCCAGCAGCTACAGGGAGGCCGTCCTCTTC
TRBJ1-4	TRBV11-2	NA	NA	CASSQGYNEKLFF	TGTGCCAGCTCACAGGGCTACAATGAAAAACTGTTTTTT
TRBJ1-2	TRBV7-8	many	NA	CASSESGDGYTF	TGTGCCAGCAGCGAAAGCGGGGATGGCTACACCTTC
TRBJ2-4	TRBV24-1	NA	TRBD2	CATSSSGGSDIQYF	TGTGCCACCAGTTCTAGCGGGGGGTCTGACATTCAGTACTTC
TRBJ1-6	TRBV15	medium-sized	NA	CATSRGGLGGGSPLHF	TGTGCCACCAGCAGAGGGGGCCTCGGGGGAGGTTCACCCCTCCACTTT
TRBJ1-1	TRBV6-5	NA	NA	CASSYSPVPAGEAFF	TGTGCCAGCAGTTACTCCCCCGTGCCTGCCGGTGAAGCTTTCTTT
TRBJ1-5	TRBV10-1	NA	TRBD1	CASSATGFQPQHF	TGCGCCAGCAGTGCGACAGGGTTTCAGCCCCAGCATTTT
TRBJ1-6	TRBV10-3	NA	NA	CAISNKDNSPLHF	TGTGCCATCAGCAATAAGGATAATTCACCCCTCCACTTT
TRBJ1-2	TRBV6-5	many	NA	CASSYSGRDGGYTF	TGTGCCAGCAGTTACTCGGGCAGGGATGGCGGCTACACCTTC
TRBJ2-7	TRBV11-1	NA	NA	CASSPPGGWTAYEQYF	TGTGCCAGCAGCCCCCCTGGGGGTTGGACGGCCTACGAGCAGTACTTC
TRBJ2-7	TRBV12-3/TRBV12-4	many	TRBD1	CASSSFQGARTYEQYF	TGTGCCAGCAGTTCCTTTCAGGGGGCCAGAACCTACGAGCAGTACTTC
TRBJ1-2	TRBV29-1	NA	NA	CSADGYGCTF	NA
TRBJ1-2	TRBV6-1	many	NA	CASSPDGNLNYGYTF	TGTGCCAGCAGTCCTGACGGAAACCTTAACTATGGCTACACCTTC
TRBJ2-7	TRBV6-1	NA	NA	CASRETGPYEQYF	TGTGCCAGCAGGGAGACTGGTCCCTACGAGCAGTACTTC
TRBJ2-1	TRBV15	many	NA	CATSRDHHNEQFF	TGTGCCACCAGCAGAGACCACCACAATGAGCAGTTCTTC
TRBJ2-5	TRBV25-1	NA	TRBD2	CAISGTSGSPQETQYF	TGTGCCATCAGTGGGACTAGCGGGAGTCCCCAAGAGACCCAGTACTTC
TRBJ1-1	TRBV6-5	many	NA	CASSYSAVNTEAFF	TGTGCCAGCAGTTACTCGGCGGTGAACACTGAAGCTTTCTTT
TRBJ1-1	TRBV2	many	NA	CASSQGPRTEAFF	TGTGCCAGCAGTCAGGGCCCCCGGACTGAAGCTTTCTTT
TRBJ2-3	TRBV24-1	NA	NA	CATSTPSGQGSDTQYF	TGTGCCACCAGTACCCCGTCTGGCCAAGGGTCAGATACGCAGTATTTT
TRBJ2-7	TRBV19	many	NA	CATATPYRSEQYF	TGTGCCACCGCGACCCCATACCGCTCCGAGCAGTACTTC